This T cell receptor beta chain came from a study of graft-versus-host responses after intestinal transplantation. Study context: Recipients underwent multivisceral, liver-intestinal, or isolated intestinal transplants. General study findings and limits: Peak GvH clone levels in circulation were associated with early post-transplant HvG declines.

Only in-frame clones appear in the TCRdb table, and some are missing; sequencing was by immunoSEQ multiplex PCR. Found here are some 130,000 clones, roughly 92% of them singletons; the top ten hold over 0.15%. Looked up from germline, CDR1 is SGHNT and CDR2 is YYREEE (reference sequence). The V segment lost 2 bases and the J segment 5 bases; nucleotides outside the gene matches: 8. The CDR3 has 17 amino acids. Comment on this clone: As yet, its antigen is unknown.

V usage is TRBV5-4 and J usage is TRBJ2-1; 12 bases map to TRBD2. Here the sequenced sample was unstimulated CD4+ T cells sorted from spleen or lymph node cells, taken before intestinal transplant. This receptor was obtained from a human donor who received an intestinal transplant. Here the CDR3 reads CASSFNSRTSGDNEQFF. The CDR3 DNA sequence: TGTGCCAGCAGCTTTAACAGTCGGACTAGCGGGGACAATGAGCAGTTCTTC.